This TCR beta chain emerged from a study of blood T cells in healthy people across ages. This CDR3 has 14 amino acids. Germline assignment: CDR1 ENHRY and CDR2 SYGVKD. V was clipped by 3 bases and J by 0 bases, with 9 bases between them. Primed by a sample-barcoded 5' primer and a J-beta primer mix, a second PCR proceeded for about 7 to 11 cycles. TCRdb fed the 5' RACE reads into MiXCR, producing one record per CDR3 protein. The sample includes about 970,000 distinct CDR3 sequences, approximately 50% of them seen just once. The receptor was derived from a woman aged 60 to 75 in good health. The chain joins TRBV10-3 to TRBJ2-7, with D perhaps TRBD1 (5 bases). What was sequenced was blood. This CDR3 reads CAISDTGFSYEQYF. The CDR3 DNA sequence: TGTGCCATCAGTGATACAGGATTCTCCTACGAGCAGTACTTC.